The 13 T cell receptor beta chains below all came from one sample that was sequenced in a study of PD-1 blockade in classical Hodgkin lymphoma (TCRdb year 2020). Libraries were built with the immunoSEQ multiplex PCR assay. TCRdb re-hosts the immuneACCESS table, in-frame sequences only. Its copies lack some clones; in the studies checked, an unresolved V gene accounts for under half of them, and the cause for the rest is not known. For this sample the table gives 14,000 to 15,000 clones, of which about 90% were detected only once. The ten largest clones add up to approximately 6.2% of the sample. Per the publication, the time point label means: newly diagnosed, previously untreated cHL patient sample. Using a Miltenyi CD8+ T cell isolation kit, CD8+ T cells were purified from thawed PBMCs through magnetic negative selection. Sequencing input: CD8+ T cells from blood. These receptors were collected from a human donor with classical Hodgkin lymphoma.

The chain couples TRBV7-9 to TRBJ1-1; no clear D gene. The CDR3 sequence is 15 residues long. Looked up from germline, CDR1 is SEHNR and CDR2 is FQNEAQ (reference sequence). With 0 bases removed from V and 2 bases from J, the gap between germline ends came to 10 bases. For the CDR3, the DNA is TGTGCCAGCAGCTTAGCGTCACATGGAAACACTGAAGCTTTCTTT. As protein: CASSLASHGNTEAFF.

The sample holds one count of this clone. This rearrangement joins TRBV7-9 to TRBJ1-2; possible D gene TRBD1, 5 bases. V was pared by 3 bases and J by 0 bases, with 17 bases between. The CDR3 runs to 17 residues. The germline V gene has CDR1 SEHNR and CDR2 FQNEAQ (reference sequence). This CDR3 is CASSFPTQGEANYGYTF. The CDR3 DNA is TGTGCCAGCAGCTTCCCAACTCAGGGTGAAGCTAACTATGGCTACACCTTC.

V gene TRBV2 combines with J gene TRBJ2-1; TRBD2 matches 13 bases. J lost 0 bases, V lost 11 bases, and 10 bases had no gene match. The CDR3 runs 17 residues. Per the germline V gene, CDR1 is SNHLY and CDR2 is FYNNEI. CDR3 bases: TGTGCCTCCACATGGGGACTAGCGGGAAACTCCTACAATGAGCAGTTCTTC. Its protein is CASTWGLAGNSYNEQFF.

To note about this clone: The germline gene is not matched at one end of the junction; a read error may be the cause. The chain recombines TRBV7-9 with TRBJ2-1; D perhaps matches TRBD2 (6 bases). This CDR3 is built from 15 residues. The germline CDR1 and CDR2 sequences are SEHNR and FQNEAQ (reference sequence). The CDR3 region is CASSSGGRTYDEQFF. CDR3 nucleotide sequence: TGTGCCAGCAGTAGTGGTGGGAGGACCTACGATGAGCAGTTCTTC.

The CDR3 spells CASSVEEGRVHGYTF. DNA of the CDR3: TGTGCCAGCAGCGTAGAGGAGGGTAGGGTTCATGGCTACACCTTC. This rearrangement joins TRBV9 to TRBJ1-2; D gene uncertain. Trimming removed 0 bases from V and 6 bases from J, with 15 bases in between. The germline CDR1 and CDR2 sequences are SGDLS and YYNGEE. The CDR3 has 15 amino acids.

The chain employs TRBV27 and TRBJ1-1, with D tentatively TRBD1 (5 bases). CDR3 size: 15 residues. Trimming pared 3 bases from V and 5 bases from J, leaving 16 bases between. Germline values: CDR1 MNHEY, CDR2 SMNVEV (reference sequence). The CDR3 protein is CASSFGPGGVTEAFF. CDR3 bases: TGTGCCAGCAGTTTCGGTCCGGGGGGGGTAACTGAAGCTTTCTTT.

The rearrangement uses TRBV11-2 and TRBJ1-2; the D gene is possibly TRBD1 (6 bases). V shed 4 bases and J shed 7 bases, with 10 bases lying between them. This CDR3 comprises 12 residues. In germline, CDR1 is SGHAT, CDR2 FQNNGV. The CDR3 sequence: CASSSYRAGYTF. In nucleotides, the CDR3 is TGTGCCAGCAGCTCCTACAGGGCTGGCTACACCTTC.

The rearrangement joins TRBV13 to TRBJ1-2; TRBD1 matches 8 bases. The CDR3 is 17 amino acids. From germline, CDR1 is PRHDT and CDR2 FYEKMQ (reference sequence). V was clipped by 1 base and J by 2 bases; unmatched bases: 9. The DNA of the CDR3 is TGTGCCAGCAGCTTAGAGTCCGGACAGGGCATGAACTATGGCTACACCTTC. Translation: CASSLESGQGMNYGYTF.

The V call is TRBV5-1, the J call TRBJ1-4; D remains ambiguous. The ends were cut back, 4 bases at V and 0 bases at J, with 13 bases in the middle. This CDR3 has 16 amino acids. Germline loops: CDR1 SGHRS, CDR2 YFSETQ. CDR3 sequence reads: CASSPLKGATNEKLFF. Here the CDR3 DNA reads TGCGCCAGCAGCCCGCTTAAGGGTGCAACTAATGAAAAACTGTTTTTT.

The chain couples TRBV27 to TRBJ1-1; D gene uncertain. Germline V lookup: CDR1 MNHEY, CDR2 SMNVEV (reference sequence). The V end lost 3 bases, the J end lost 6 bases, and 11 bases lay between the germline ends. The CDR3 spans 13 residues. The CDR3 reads CASSLGQSSEAFF. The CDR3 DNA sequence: TGTGCCAGCAGTTTGGGCCAAAGCTCTGAAGCTTTCTTT.

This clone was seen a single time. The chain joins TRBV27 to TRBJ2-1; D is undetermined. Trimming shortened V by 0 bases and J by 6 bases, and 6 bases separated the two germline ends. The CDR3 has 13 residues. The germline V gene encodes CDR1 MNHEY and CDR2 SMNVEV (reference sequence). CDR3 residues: CASSLSPVNEQFF. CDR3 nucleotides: TGTGCCAGCAGTTTATCCCCCGTCAATGAGCAGTTCTTC.

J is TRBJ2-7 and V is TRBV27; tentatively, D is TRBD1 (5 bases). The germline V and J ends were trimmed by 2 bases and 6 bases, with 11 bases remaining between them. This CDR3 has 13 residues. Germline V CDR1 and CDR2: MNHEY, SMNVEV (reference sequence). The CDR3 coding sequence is TGTGCCAGCAGTTTAGGGGCATCAACCGAGCAGTACGTC. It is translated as CASSLGASTEQYV.

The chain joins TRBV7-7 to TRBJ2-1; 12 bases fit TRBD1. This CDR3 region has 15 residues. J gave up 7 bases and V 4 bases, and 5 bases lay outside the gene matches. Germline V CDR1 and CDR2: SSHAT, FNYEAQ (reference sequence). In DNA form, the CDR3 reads TGTGCCAGCAGCTACGGGACAGGGGGCGCGAATGAGCAGTTCTTC. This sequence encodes CASSYGTGGANEQFF.